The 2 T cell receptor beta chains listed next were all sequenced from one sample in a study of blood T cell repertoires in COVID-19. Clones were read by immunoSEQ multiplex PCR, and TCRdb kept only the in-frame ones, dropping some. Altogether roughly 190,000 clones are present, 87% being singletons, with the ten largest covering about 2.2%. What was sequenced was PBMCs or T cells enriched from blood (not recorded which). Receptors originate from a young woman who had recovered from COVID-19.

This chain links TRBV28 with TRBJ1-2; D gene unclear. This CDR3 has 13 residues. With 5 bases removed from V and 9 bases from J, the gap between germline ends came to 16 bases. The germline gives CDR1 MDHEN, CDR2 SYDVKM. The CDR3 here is CASSPLEGVSYTF. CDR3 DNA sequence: TGTGCCAGCAGTCCCCTGGAGGGAGTCAGCTACACCTTC.

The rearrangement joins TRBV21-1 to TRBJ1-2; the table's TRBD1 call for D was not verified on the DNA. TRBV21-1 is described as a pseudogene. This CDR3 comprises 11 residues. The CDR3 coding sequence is TGTGCCAGGGCATTAAACTATGGCTACACCTTC. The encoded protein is CARALNYGYTF.